This TCR beta chain was recorded in a study of T cells in Graves' hyperthyroidism and ophthalmopathy. Study outcomes and limitations: Clonotypes that were expanded in thyroid above 0.001 mostly appeared in blood too.

RNA transcripts provided the source from which TCR beta CDR3 regions were amplified. The HTBI primer set was used in a first-round RT-PCR of the TCR CDR3. One entry per CDR3 protein, called by TCRdb with MiXCR from the multiplex PCR reads. This sample has about 460,000 distinct CDR3 sequences, with under 25% found just once. Germline-derived CDR1 and CDR2 are SGHRS and YFSETQ. CDR3 length: 15 residues. V gave up 0 bases and J gave up 4 bases, with 13 bases separating them. This clonotype turned up a few times. Antigen: not known. The V call is TRBV5-1, the J call TRBJ1-1; possible D gene TRBD1, 6 bases. The clonotype was recovered from a woman aged 70-85 years with Graves' ophthalmopathy. Sequencing used blood. CDR3 sequence: CASSLGWTETTEAFF. CDR3 bases: TGCGCCAGCAGCTTGGGTTGGACAGAGACCACTGAAGCTTTCTTT.